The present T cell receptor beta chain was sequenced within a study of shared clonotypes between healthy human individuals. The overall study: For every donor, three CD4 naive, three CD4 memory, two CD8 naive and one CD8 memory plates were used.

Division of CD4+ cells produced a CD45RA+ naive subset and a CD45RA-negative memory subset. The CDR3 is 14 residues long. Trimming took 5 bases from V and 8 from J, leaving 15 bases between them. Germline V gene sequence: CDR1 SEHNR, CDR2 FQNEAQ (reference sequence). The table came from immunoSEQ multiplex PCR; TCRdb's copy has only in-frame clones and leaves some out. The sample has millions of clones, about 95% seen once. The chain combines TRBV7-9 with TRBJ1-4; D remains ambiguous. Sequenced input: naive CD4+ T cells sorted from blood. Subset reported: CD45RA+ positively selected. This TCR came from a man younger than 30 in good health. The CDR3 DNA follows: TGTGCCAGCAGCCCCCAGGTGGTAGGCGAAAAACTGTTTTTT. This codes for CASSPQVVGEKLFF.